This TCR beta chain was sequenced in a study of vaccination and CD4 T cells after COVID-19. Overall study context: Post-COVID draws followed diagnosis by a median roughly 93 days (range 35 to 161). Investigators took post-vaccine samples a median 72 days after dose two, within a range of 14 to 241.

Regarding treatment: approximately 9-day PBMC culture with coronavirus spike peptide pools or control peptides (ViraFEST assay). The ViraFEST method relied on peptide pools to expand antigen-specific T cells, followed by TCR sequencing. The sample holds a few counts of this clonotype. Its antigen is undetermined. Study results and caveats: Looking at convalescent patients, 304 of their 307 vaccine-specific clones were spike mono-reactive.

The V gene end was trimmed by 5 bases and the J gene end by 7 bases; junction bases not matched to a gene: 8. This CDR3 region has 15 residues. Germline V gene lookup returns CDR1 SGHTA and CDR2 FQGNSA. The Oncomine TCR Beta short-read assay was what sequenced the DNA obtained from cultured CD4+ T cells. TCRdb fed the PCR reads into MiXCR, producing one record per CDR3 protein. The data contain tens of thousands of distinct CDR3 sequences, around 48% of them singletons. The V call is TRBV7-2, the J call TRBJ1-6; 7 bases are shared with TRBD1. The sample comprised CD4+ T cells from blood, cultured in vitro. This clonotype originated in a human donor who had recovered from COVID-19. CDR3 region: CASSAGDRRNSPLHF. CDR3 DNA: TGTGCCAGCAGCGCCGGGGACAGAAGGAATTCACCCCTCCACTTT.